The subject of this entry is one T cell receptor beta chain. Only in-frame clones appear in the TCRdb table, and some are missing; sequencing was by immunoSEQ multiplex PCR. The sample yields 300,000 or so clones, approximately 87% seen once. Trimming stripped 6 bases from V and 0 bases from J, with 11 bases between. The CDR3 sequence is 14 residues long. Per the germline V gene, CDR1 is MDHEN and CDR2 is SYDVKM. These data are taken from a study of blood T cell repertoires in COVID-19. Looking at the study overall: Researchers got acute and convalescent COVID-19 samples from the United States, Italy and Spain. T cells, B-cell-depleted T cells, or PBMCs supplied cDNA or gDNA.

The material sequenced was peripheral blood. The TCR sequence derives from a woman in her 40s who had recovered from COVID-19. The J gene is TRBJ1-1, the V gene TRBV28; a possible D gene is TRBD1 (5 bases). The CDR3 nucleotides read TGTGCCAGCAGGGGGGAGGGGATGAACACTGAAGCTTTCTTT. This codes for CASRGEGMNTEAFF.